This TCR beta chain comes out of a study of T cells after yellow fever vaccination. Study-level information: Preparation used SMART-Seq v4 Ultra Low Input for the low-cell-number fractions.

MiXCR, applied by TCRdb to the 5' RACE reads, yields one record per CDR3 protein. The sample includes roughly 310,000 distinct CDR3 sequences, less than 4.5% seen only once; the top ten take 23%. The study's findings and limits: The appearance of a small share of clonotypes in both CD4 and CD8 compartments was observed. The secondary response was weaker, and its peak arrived faster, on day 5 versus 15. Researchers cautioned that FACS-sorted repertoires could harbor abundant clonotypes contaminating from the bulk population.

A word on this clonotype: Antigen: not known. An end of the junction differs from the germline gene, which may be a read error.

The source material was PBMCs, sampled on the day of the yellow fever booster vaccination. The TCR originated in a man younger than 35 who received the YFV17D yellow fever vaccine.

CDR3 residues: CASCLANSLFF. The DNA of the CDR3 is TGTGCCAGCTGTTTAGCAAACTCACTGTTTTTT. The chain employs TRBV12-3 or TRBV12-4 and TRBJ1-4; D is uncertain. The CDR3 is made up of 11 amino acids.